Presented here are 20 T cell receptor beta chains from one specimen sequenced in a study of CD8+ T cells in alopecia areata. RNA, once extracted, was reverse transcribed into cDNA for use as the sequencing template. The protocol was immunoSEQ multiplex PCR, while the TCRdb copy is restricted to in-frame clones and leaves out a portion. The profile shows fewer than 200,000 clones, around three fifths of them singletons. The sample in question was CD4+ T cells sorted from blood, obtained at week 0. These receptors were collected from a human donor with alopecia areata.

The chain carries TRBV6-5 and TRBJ2-5; D is uncertain. The ends were cut back, 0 bases at V and 2 bases at J, with 7 bases in the middle. The CDR3 spans 14 residues. CDR1 is MNHEY and CDR2 is SVGAGI in the germline V gene. The CDR3 nucleotides are TGTGCCAGCAGTTACTCGTGGGGACAAGAGACCCAGTACTTC. Encoded protein: CASSYSWGQETQYF.

This sequence joins TRBV25-1 and TRBJ2-2; 8 bases fit TRBD1. Germline CDR1 MGHDK, CDR2 SYGVNS. V shed 3 bases, J shed 2 bases, and the junction held 5 bases outside the gene matches. The CDR3 consists of 16 residues. CDR3 sequence: CASSDLDRGNTGELFF. CDR3 DNA sequence: TGTGCCAGCAGTGATTTAGACAGGGGAAACACCGGGGAGCTGTTTTTT.

The chain employs TRBV2 and TRBJ2-5; no reliable D call. Germline CDR1 reads SNHLY; CDR2 reads FYNNEI. V lost 9 bases to trimming and J lost 2 bases, with 13 bases between them. The length of the CDR3 is 13 residues. The CDR3 sequence is CASSGLPQETQYF. CDR3 coding DNA: TGTGCCAGTTCGGGTCTTCCTCAAGAGACCCAGTACTTC.

J is TRBJ2-3 and V is TRBV29-1; no firm D call. This CDR3 spans 13 amino acids. The germline V and J ends were trimmed by 4 bases and 5 bases, with 13 bases remaining between them. Germline CDR1 and CDR2: SQVTM and ANQGSEA. As DNA, the CDR3 is TGCAGCGTTGCTCACGGGCGATTAGATACGCAGTATTTT. Translation gives CSVAHGRLDTQYF.

The rearrangement uses TRBV6-5 and TRBJ2-7; perhaps TRBD2 as D (6 bases). This CDR3 is built from 16 residues. V gave up 2 bases and J gave up 3 bases, with 17 bases separating them. Germline CDR1 and CDR2: MNHEY and SVGAGI. CDR3 coding DNA: TGTGCCAGCAGTTACGACTCGGGACTGGGATACTACGAGCAGTACTTC. Residues: CASSYDSGLGYYEQYF.

This chain uses TRBV7-2 with TRBJ2-5, with D tentatively TRBD1 (5 bases). Trimming removed 2 bases at V and 0 bases at J, with 7 bases between. Germline-derived CDR1 and CDR2 are SGHTA and FQGNSA. The CDR3 has 14 amino acids. The CDR3 reads CASSLMGHQETQYF. Here the CDR3 DNA reads TGTGCCAGCAGCTTAATGGGGCACCAAGAGACCCAGTACTTC.

This clone was detected a few times. The gene calls are TRBV4-1 and TRBJ2-1; 13 bases agree with TRBD2. Germline CDR1 MGHRA, CDR2 YSYEKL. Unmatched junction bases numbered 7, after V lost 5 bases and J lost 0 bases. The CDR3 spans 18 residues. CDR3: CASSTRTSGRLSYNEQFF. The DNA of the CDR3 is TGCGCCAGCAGCACCCGGACTAGCGGGAGACTCTCCTACAATGAGCAGTTCTTC.

This chain connects TRBV2 to TRBJ2-6, with 7 bases fitting TRBD1. With 1 base clipped from V and 1 base from J, the junction kept 7 bases outside the gene matches. Looked up from germline, CDR1 is SNHLY and CDR2 is FYNNEI. This CDR3 comprises 18 residues. CDR3 in amino acids: CASSEVRQGRSGANVLTF. CDR3 nucleotides: TGTGCCAGCAGTGAAGTAAGACAGGGTCGGTCTGGGGCCAACGTCCTGACTTTC.

The J gene is TRBJ1-2, the V gene TRBV18; D call uncertain. Between the trimmed V and J ends, which lost 3 bases and 1 base, there was a span of 9 bases. The germline V gene encodes CDR1 KGHSH and CDR2 LQKENI. CDR3 length: 14 amino acids. CDR3 loop: CASSPEGNNYGYTF. The CDR3, as DNA: TGTGCCAGCTCACCGGAAGGGAATAACTATGGCTACACCTTC.

This chain uses TRBV29-1 with TRBJ1-1, with D possibly matching TRBD1 (5 bases). This CDR3 region has 12 residues. Germline assignment: CDR1 SQVTM and CDR2 ANQGSEA. Trimming pared 4 bases from V and 4 bases from J, leaving 10 bases between. The DNA of the CDR3 is TGCAGCGTTGGCGGCAGGGTCACTGAAGCTTTCTTT. As protein: CSVGGRVTEAFF.

This chain links TRBV30 with TRBJ1-1, with D hard to call. The germline V gene has CDR1 GTSNPN and CDR2 SVGIG (reference sequence). V gave up 0 bases and J gave up 1 base, with 9 bases separating them. The CDR3 is 14 amino acids. The DNA for the CDR3 is TGTGCCTGGAGTGTTGGACGGGGGAACACTGAAGCTTTCTTT. It yields the protein CAWSVGRGNTEAFF.

This clone was seen more than once but under ten times. The chain joins TRBV29-1 to TRBJ1-2; D not resolved. The germline V and J ends were trimmed by 6 bases and 1 base, with 12 bases remaining between them. CDR3 length: 13 amino acids. Germline CDR1 SQVTM, CDR2 ANQGSEA. The DNA of the CDR3 is TGCAGCGTCTCCTCCAGTAATAACTATGGCTACACCTTC. Its protein is CSVSSSNNYGYTF.

The V and J genes are TRBV6-5 and TRBJ2-5; a possible D gene is TRBD2 (7 bases). The CDR3 covers 13 residues. Trimming pared 6 bases from V and 5 bases from J, leaving 13 bases between. The V gene's germline CDR1 is MNHEY and CDR2 SVGAGI. CDR3 in amino acids: CASRQGAGETQYF. The CDR3, as DNA: TGTGCCAGCAGACAGGGAGCGGGGGAGACCCAGTACTTC.

This clone occurred a few times. The CDR3 loop reads CASSRDSEAFF. CDR3 DNA sequence: TGTGCCAGCAGCCGGGACAGTGAAGCTTTCTTT. This sequence joins TRBV9 and TRBJ1-1, with TRBD1 matching 7 bases. CDR3 length: 11 residues. V trimming: 4 bases; J trimming: 7 bases; junction bases outside the gene matches: 1. Germline CDR1 is SGDLS and CDR2 is YYNGEE.

The chain uses TRBV6-5 and TRBJ2-7, with D unresolved. The CDR3 contains 11 residues. Germline-derived CDR1 and CDR2 are MNHEY and SVGAGI. V lost 5 bases, J lost 0 bases, and 2 bases lay in between. CDR3 sequence (DNA): TGTGCCAGCAGTGGCTCCTACGAGCAGTACTTC. Translation gives CASSGSYEQYF.

This rearrangement joins TRBV25-1 to TRBJ2-5; either TRBD1 or TRBD2 may supply D (5 bases each). V lost 4 bases, J lost 4 bases, and 16 bases lay in between. The CDR3 length is 15 residues. CDR1 and CDR2 (germline): MGHDK, SYGVNS. The CDR3 spells CASSAGTLRGETQYF. The CDR3 coding sequence is TGTGCCAGCAGTGCCGGGACCCTCCGCGGAGAGACCCAGTACTTC.

The rearrangement joins TRBV4-1 to TRBJ1-5, with a possible D match to TRBD1 (5 bases). The CDR3 runs 13 residues. Germline-derived CDR1 and CDR2 are MGHRA and YSYEKL. Trimming removed 5 bases from V and 6 bases from J, with 11 bases in between. The CDR3 sequence is CASSTRGGQPQHF. The CDR3 DNA follows: TGCGCCAGCAGCACCCGCGGGGGTCAGCCCCAGCATTTT.

This clone occurred a few times. V is TRBV30 and J is TRBJ2-7; possibly TRBD1 for D (5 bases). Germline V lookup: CDR1 GTSNPN, CDR2 SVGIG (reference sequence). The CDR3 length is 14 residues. The V gene lost 2 bases and the J gene lost 6 bases, with 17 bases spanning the gap. The DNA of the CDR3 is TGTGCCTGGAGTTGGGGCTTCGGGCGGTCCGAGCAGTACTTC. Its translation: CAWSWGFGRSEQYF.

This clone was detected a few times. This chain uses TRBV29-1 with TRBJ1-3, with D tentatively TRBD1 (5 bases). V dropped 4 bases and J dropped 0 bases, with 7 bases sitting between them. CDR3 length: 13 amino acids. Germline CDR1 SQVTM, CDR2 ANQGSEA. This CDR3 reads CSVGQSSGNTIYF. CDR3 DNA sequence: TGCAGCGTTGGACAGAGCTCTGGAAACACCATATATTTT.

The V and J genes are TRBV29-1 and TRBJ1-5; no firm D call. Germline CDR1 reads SQVTM; CDR2 reads ANQGSEA. Trimming took off 1 base at V and 6 bases at J, with 10 bases between the two ends. The CDR3 is 13 amino acids. CDR3 sequence: CSVEVSSGQPQHF. The CDR3 nucleotides read TGCAGCGTTGAAGTTTCATCAGGTCAGCCCCAGCATTTT.